Reported below is one TCR beta chain. This clonotype showed up many times. No antigen is known for it. No qualities accompany the bases; no much larger clone lies one base away. This specimen's treatment or condition label, per the study, means: allogeneic hematopoietic cell transplantation with graft depleted of TCRalphabeta T cells and CD19 B cells. The transplant recipients were children given TCRalphabeta/CD19-depleted allogeneic hematopoietic cell grafts. These data are taken from a study of T-cell reconstitution after alpha-beta-depleted transplantation in children (dated by TCRdb to about 2016). Study-level background: Using TCR repertoire profiling, the study followed T-cell immune reconstitution in a quantitative way in children after TCRalphabeta/CD19-depleted allogeneic hematopoietic cell transplantation.

The library came from PCR. These reads were obtained on an Illumina HiSeq 2500. Molecular barcoding was employed in the preparation of TCR libraries, with unique molecular identifiers being used to normalize TCRbeta repertoire quantification. The raw public data were reprocessed by TCRdb itself: fastp quality trimming at Q25, MiXCR clonotype calling, in-frame beta chains only. Each record represents a unique CDR3 protein, reported with the most common genes and DNA among its rows. The sample data list hundreds of thousands of distinct CDR3 sequences, and approximately 7.3% of these were observed just once. 9.1% of the sample belongs to the ten largest clones. General study outcomes and caveats: Hyperexpanded clone frequencies declined over subsequent months; after one year, T-cell counts and TCRbeta diversity were mostly attributed to newly produced T cells. The high TCRbeta diversity at day 60 in some patients was ascribed to recipient T cells and intrathymic progenitors that had survived conditioning. The apparently early alphabetaT-cell count recovery about two months after transplant was reportedly dependent on only several hundred rapidly expanded clones derived from non-depleted graft cells.

Germline trimming: 6 bases from V, 3 bases from J; junction bases outside gene matches: 3. Taken from cysteine to phenylalanine, the CDR3 has 14 residues. Only the CDR3 DNA stays, 42 bases, in frame from base 1. CDR1 and CDR2 (MDHEN, SYDVKM) derive from the germline V gene. Here the chain combines TRBV28 and TRBJ2-4; TRBD1 aligns with 9 central bases. The clonotype was recovered from a female patient aged 2-10 years who had a stem cell transplant for Fanconi anemia, so the T cells may come from the graft donor. The sequenced sample was peripheral blood, obtained 360 days after TCRalphabeta/CD19-depleted stem cell transplant. For the CDR3, the sequence is CASRTGGNKNIQYF. The DNA sequence is as follows: TGTGCCAGCAGGACAGGGGGAAACAAAAACATTCAGTACTTC. The reference TRBV28 and TRBJ2-4 proteins fill in what lies around the CDR3, so the full variable domain reads DVKVTQSSRYLVKRTGEKVFLECVQDMDHENMFWYRQDPGLGLRLIYFSYDVKMKEKGDIPEGYSVSREKKERFSLILESASTNQTSMYLCASRTGGNKNIQYFGAGTRLSVL.